This T cell receptor beta chain was recovered during a study of OX40 agonist ivuxolimab in advanced cancers. This CDR3 has 17 residues. The trim removed 0 bases at V and 2 bases at J, leaving 8 bases unmatched. Germline V CDR1 and CDR2: MNHEY, SMNVEV (reference sequence). Only in-frame clones appear in the TCRdb table, and some are missing; sequencing was by immunoSEQ multiplex PCR. The table lists approximately 88,000 clones, around nine tenths of them singletons. The sequence came from an adult with an advanced solid tumor such as melanoma, head and neck, liver or kidney cancer. The rearrangement joins TRBV27 to TRBJ2-5; 8 nucleotides line up with TRBD2. The source material was CD4+ or CD8+ T cells sorted from blood, sampled in a trial of the OX40 agonist ivuxolimab. CDR3 DNA sequence: TGTGCCAGCAGTTTATCGGGAAGCGGGGGTGGACAAGAGACCCAGTACTTC. It translates to CASSLSGSGGGQETQYF.